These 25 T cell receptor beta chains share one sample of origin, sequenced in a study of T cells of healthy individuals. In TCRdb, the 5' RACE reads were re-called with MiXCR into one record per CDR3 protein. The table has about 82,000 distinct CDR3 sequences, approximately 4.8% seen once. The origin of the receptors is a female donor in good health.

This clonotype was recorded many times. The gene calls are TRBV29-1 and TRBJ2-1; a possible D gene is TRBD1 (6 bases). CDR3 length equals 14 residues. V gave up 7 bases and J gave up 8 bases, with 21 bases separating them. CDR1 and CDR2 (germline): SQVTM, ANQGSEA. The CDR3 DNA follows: TGCAGCGCCTCCCCGGTCGAGGGGGTCGATGAGCAGTTCTTC. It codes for CSASPVEGVDEQFF.

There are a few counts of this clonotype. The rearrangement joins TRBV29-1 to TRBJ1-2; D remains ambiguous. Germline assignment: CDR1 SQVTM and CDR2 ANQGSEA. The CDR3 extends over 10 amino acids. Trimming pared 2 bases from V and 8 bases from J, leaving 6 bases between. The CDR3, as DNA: TGCAGCGTTGAACGTGGGGGCTACACCTTC. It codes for CSVERGGYTF. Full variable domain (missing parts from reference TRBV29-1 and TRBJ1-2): SAVISQKPSRDICQRGTSLTIQCQVDSQVTMMFWYRQQPGQSLTLIATANQGSEATYESGFVIDKFPISRPNLTFSTLTVSNMSPEDSSIYLCSVERGGYTFGSGTRLTVV.

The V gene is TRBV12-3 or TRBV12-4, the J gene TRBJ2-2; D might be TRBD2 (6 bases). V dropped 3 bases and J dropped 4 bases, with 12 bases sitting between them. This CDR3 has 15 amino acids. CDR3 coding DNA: TGTGCCAGCAGTTTTGTGGGGGGTTTCACCGGGGAGCTGTTTTTT. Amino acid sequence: CASSFVGGFTGELFF.

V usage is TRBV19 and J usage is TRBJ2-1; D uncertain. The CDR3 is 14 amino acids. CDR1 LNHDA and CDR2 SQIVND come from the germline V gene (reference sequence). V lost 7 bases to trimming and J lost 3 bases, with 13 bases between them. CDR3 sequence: CASTPTGSYNEQFF. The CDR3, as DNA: TGTGCCAGTACCCCCACCGGAAGCTACAATGAGCAGTTCTTC.

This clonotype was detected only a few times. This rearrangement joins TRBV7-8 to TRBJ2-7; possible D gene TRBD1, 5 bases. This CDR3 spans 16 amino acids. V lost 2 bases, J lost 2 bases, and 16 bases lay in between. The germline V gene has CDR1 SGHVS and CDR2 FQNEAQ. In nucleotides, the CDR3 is TGTGCCAGCAGCTTACCCAAACAGGCCCCGACCTACGAGCAGTACTTC. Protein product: CASSLPKQAPTYEQYF.

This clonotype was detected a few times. CDR3 amino acids: CASSPINRGTQYF. CDR3 bases: TGTGCCAGCAGTCCAATCAACCGGGGGACGCAGTACTTC. The chain joins TRBV28 to TRBJ2-7; D might be TRBD2 (6 bases). This CDR3 has 13 amino acids. In germline, CDR1 is MDHEN, CDR2 SYDVKM. Trimming took 5 bases from V and 9 from J, leaving 17 bases between them.

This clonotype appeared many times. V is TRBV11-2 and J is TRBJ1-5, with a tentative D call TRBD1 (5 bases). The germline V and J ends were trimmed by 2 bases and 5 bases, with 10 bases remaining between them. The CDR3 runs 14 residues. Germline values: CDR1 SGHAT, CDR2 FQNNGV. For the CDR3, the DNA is TGTGCCAGCAGCTTAAGGGACGCCGATCAGCCCCAGCATTTT. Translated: CASSLRDADQPQHF. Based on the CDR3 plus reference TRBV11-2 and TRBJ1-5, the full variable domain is EAGVAQSPRYKIIEKRQSVAFWCNPISGHATLYWYQQILGQGPKLLIQFQNNGVVDDSQLPKDRFSAERLKGVDSTLKIQPAKLEDSAVYLCASSLRDADQPQHFGDGTRLSIL.

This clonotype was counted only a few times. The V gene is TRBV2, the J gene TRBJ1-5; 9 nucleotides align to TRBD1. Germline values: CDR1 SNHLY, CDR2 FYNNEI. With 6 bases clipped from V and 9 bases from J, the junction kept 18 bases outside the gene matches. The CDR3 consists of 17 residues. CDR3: CASRGSVRRQGVRPQHF. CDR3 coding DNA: TGTGCCAGCAGGGGATCCGTTCGAAGACAGGGGGTTCGGCCCCAGCATTTT.

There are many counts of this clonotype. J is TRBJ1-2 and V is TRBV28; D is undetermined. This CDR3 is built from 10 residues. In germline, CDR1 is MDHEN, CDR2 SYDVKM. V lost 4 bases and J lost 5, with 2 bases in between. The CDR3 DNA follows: TGTGCCAGCAGTTCATATGGCTACACCTTC. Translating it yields CASSSYGYTF.

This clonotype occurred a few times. In DNA, the CDR3 is TGTGCCAGTCTCCGGGACCGCGCCGGATCTAGGGGCCATGGCTACACCTTC. This codes for CASLRDRAGSRGHGYTF. The chain carries TRBV19 and TRBJ1-2, with D perhaps TRBD1 (5 bases). V was trimmed by 8 bases and J by 6 bases, leaving 28 bases between them. Germline V gene sequence: CDR1 LNHDA, CDR2 SQIVND (reference sequence). The CDR3 is made up of 17 amino acids. Supplemented by reference TRBV19 and TRBJ1-2, the full variable domain reads DGGITQSPKYLFRKEGQNVTLSCEQNLNHDAMYWYRQDPGQGLRLIYYSQIVNDFQKGDIAEGYSVSREKKESFPLTVTSAQKNPTAFYLCASLRDRAGSRGHGYTFGSGTRLTVV.

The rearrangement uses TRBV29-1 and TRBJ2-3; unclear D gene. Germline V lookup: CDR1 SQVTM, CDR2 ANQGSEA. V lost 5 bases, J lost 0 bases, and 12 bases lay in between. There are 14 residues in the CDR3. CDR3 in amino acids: CSVLLHTSTDTQYF. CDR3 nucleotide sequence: TGCAGCGTTCTTTTACATACTAGCACAGATACGCAGTATTTT.

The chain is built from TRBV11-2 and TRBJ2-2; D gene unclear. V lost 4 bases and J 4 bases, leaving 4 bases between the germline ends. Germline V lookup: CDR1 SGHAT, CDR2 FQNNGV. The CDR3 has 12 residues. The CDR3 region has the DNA TGTGCCAGCAGCTATGCCACCGGGGAGCTGTTTTTT. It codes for CASSYATGELFF.

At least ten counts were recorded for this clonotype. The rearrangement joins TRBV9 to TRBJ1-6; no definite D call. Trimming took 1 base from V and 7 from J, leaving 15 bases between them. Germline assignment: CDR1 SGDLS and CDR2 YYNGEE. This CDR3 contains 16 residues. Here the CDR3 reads CASSVSGGQGNSPLHF. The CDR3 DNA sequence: TGTGCCAGCAGCGTATCGGGTGGTCAAGGGAATTCACCCCTCCACTTT.

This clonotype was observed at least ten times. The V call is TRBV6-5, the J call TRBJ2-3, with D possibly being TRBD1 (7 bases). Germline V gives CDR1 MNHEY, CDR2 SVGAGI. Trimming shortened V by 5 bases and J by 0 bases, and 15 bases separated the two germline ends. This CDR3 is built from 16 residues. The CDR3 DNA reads TGTGCCAGCAGTCCCCGGGGGACAGCTAGCACAGATACGCAGTATTTT. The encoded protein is CASSPRGTASTDTQYF.

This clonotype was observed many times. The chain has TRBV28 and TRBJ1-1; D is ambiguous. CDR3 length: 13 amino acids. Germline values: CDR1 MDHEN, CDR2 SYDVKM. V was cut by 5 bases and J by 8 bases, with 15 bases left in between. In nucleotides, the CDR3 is TGTGCCAGCAGTCCTCCTACCCCCTGGGAAGCTTTCTTT. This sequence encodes CASSPPTPWEAFF.

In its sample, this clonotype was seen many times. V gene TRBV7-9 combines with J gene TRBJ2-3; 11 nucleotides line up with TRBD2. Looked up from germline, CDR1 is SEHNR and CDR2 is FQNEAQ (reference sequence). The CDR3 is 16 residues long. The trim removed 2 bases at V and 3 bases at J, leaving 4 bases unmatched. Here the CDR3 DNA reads TGTGCCAGCAGCTTACTAGCGGGAGGAGAAACAGATACGCAGTATTTT. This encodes CASSLLAGGETDTQYF.

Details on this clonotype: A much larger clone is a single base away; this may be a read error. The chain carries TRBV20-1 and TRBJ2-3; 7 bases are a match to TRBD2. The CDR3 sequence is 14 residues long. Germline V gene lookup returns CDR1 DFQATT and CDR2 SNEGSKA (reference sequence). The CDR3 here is CTRRGLSGKDTQYF. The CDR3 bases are TGCACTCGGAGGGGACTATCGGGAAAAGATACGCAGTATTTT.

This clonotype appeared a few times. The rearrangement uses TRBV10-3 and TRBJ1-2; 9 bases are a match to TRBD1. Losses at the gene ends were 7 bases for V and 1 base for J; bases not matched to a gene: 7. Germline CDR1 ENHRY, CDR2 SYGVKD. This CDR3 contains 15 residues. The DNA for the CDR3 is TGTGCCATCACTGGGACAGGGCGATTTAACTATGGCTACACCTTC. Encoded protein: CAITGTGRFNYGYTF.

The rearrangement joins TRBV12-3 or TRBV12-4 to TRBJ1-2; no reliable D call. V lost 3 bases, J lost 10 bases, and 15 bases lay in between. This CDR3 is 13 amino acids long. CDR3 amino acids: CASSFASMKDYTF. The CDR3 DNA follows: TGTGCCAGCAGTTTCGCCAGCATGAAGGACTACACCTTC.

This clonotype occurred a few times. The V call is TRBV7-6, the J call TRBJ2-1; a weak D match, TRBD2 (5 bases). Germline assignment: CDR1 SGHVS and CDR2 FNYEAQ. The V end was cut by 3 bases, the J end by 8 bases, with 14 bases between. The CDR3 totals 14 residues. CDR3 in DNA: TGTGCCAGCAGCTTCGGTCCGGGATACGATGAGCAGTTCTTC. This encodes CASSFGPGYDEQFF.

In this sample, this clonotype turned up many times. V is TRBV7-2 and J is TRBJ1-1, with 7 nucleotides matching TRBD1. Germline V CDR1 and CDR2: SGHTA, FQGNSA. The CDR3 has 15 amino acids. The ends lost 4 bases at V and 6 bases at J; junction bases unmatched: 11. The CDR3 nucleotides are TGTGCCAGCAGCTCGCCGACAGGGTTCCTGGCTGAAGCTTTCTTT. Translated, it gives CASSSPTGFLAEAFF. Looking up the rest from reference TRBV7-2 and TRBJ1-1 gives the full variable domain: GAGVSQSPSNKVTEKGKDVELRCDPISGHTALYWYRQSLGQGLEFLIYFQGNSAPDKSGLPSDRFSAERTGGSVSTLTIQRTQQEDSAVYLCASSSPTGFLAEAFFGQGTRLTVV.

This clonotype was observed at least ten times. The CDR3 DNA reads TGCGCCAGCAGTTCATCACTAGCGGGAATTGAGGAGCTGTTTTTT. Its translation: CASSSSLAGIEELFF. The rearrangement links TRBV4-1 to TRBJ2-2, with TRBD2 identical over 10 bases. Germline lookup yields CDR1 MGHRA and CDR2 YSYEKL. Germline trimming cut 6 bases from V and 10 bases from J; bases unmatched to any gene: 11. The CDR3 runs to 15 residues.

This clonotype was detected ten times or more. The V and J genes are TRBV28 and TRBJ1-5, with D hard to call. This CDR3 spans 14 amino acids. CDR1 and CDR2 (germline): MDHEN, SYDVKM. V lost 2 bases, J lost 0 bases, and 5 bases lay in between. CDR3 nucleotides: TGTGCCAGCAGTTTACCGGTTAGCAATCAGCCCCAGCATTTT. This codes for CASSLPVSNQPQHF.

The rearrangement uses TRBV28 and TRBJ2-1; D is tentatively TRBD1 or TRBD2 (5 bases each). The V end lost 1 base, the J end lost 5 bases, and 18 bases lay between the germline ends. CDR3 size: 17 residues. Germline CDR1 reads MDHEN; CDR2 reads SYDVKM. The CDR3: CASSLLGETPINNEQFF. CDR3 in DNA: TGTGCCAGCAGTTTATTAGGGGAGACCCCTATAAACAATGAGCAGTTCTTC.

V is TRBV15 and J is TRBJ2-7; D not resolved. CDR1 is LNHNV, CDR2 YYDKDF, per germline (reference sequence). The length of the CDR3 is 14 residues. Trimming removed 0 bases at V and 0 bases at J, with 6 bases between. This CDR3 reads CATSRDSVSYEQYF. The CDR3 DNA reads TGTGCCACCAGCAGAGATTCGGTCTCCTACGAGCAGTACTTC. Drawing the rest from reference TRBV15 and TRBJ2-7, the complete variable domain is DAMVIQNPRYQVTQFGKPVTLSCSQTLNHNVMYWYQQKSSQAPKLLFHYYDKDFNNEADTPDNFQSRRPNTSFCFLDIRSPGLGDTAMYLCATSRDSVSYEQYFGPGTRLTVT.